The present T cell receptor beta chain was sequenced within a study of beta chain features in type 1 diabetes. Concerning this clone itself: Its cognate antigen is unknown.

Study-level results: Shorter TCRB CDR3s, moderately but significantly so, were found in Type 1 diabetes patients in all four CD4+ subsets. In the patient group, naive, central memory and Treg TCRB repertoires seemed more alike than in the healthy donor group. In type 1 diabetes patients, VDJ junctions had fewer insertions; deletions at these junctions were more frequent.

CDR1 SGHRS and CDR2 YFSETQ come from the germline V gene. The length of the CDR3 is 15 residues. The ends lost 6 bases at V and 8 bases at J; junction bases unmatched: 11. Isolated RNA was reverse transcribed in full, so expressed TCRB transcripts were sequenced. Naive, central memory and regulatory T cell samples averaged about 3.57 million immunoSEQ reads each. Sequencing used immunoSEQ multiplex PCR; TCRdb keeps in-frame clones, though not all of them. The table has 240,000 or so clones, around 21% seen once. Sorted CD4+ subsets: naive, central memory, regulatory, stem cell-like memory (CD45RO/CCR7/CD25/CD127/CD95/CD27 panel).

The receptor's source is a woman between 35 and 50 years old with type 1 diabetes. The V gene is TRBV5-1, the J gene TRBJ2-1; 10 bases fit TRBD2. Sequencing was carried out using naive CD4+ T cells from blood. CDR3 in amino acids: CASMASGGRGDEQFF. CDR3 sequence (DNA): TGCGCCAGCATGGCTAGCGGGGGCCGAGGGGATGAGCAGTTCTTC.